Presented here are 25 T cell receptor beta chains from one specimen sequenced in a study of T cells in Graves' hyperthyroidism and ophthalmopathy. From RNA transcripts, TCR beta CDR3 regions were amplified. Initially, a first-round RT-PCR of the TCR CDR3 employed the HTBI primer set. TCRdb reprocessed the multiplex PCR reads via MiXCR and lists one record per CDR3 protein. The sample contains fewer than 450,000 distinct CDR3 sequences, about 14% of which appear only once. Source material: blood. The receptors were gathered from a man between 50 and 59 years old with Graves' ophthalmopathy.

This clonotype was counted only a few times. This rearrangement joins TRBV6-1 to TRBJ2-2, with 9 bases that match TRBD2. Germline values: CDR1 MNHNS, CDR2 SASEGT. J lost 1 base, V lost 6 bases, and 3 bases had no gene match. There are 15 residues in the CDR3. CDR3 coding DNA: TGTGCCAGCAGGCTTAGCGGGAGGAACACCGGGGAGCTGTTTTTT. It specifies CASRLSGRNTGELFF.

Many counts were recorded for this clonotype. The chain is built from TRBV6-1 and TRBJ1-1; D is unresolved. Germline V gene data show CDR1 as MNHNS and CDR2 as SASEGT. V shed 2 bases and J shed 6 bases, with 7 bases lying between them. CDR3 size: 12 residues. The CDR3 DNA reads as TGTGCCAGCAGTGAAATTCGGGCTGAAGCTTTCTTT. Its translation: CASSEIRAEAFF.

This clonotype showed up many times. The rearrangement uses TRBV12-3 or TRBV12-4 and TRBJ2-5; TRBD2 matches 9 bases. The CDR3 runs 13 residues. V trimming: 8 bases; J trimming: 5 bases; junction bases outside the gene matches: 6. The CDR3 reads CASQRTSAETQYF. In DNA form, the CDR3 reads TGTGCCAGCCAACGGACTAGCGCGGAGACCCAGTACTTC.

This clonotype was counted ten times or more. V and J are TRBV27 and TRBJ2-3, with D unclear. The CDR3 consists of 15 residues. V lost 5 bases, J lost 2 bases, and 14 bases lay in between. Germline lookup yields CDR1 MNHEY and CDR2 SMNVEV (reference sequence). The CDR3 sequence: CASSRGYGSTDTQYF. DNA of the CDR3: TGTGCCAGCAGTCGAGGTTACGGTTCCACAGATACGCAGTATTTT.

Points on this clonotype: With a much larger clone just one base away, this may be a read error. The rearrangement links TRBV6-1 to TRBJ1-2; D uncertain. V lost 8 bases, J lost 10 bases, and 17 bases lay in between. The CDR3 totals 12 residues. Germline V lookup: CDR1 MNHNS, CDR2 SASEGT. CDR3 bases: TGTGCCAGCGGAGAATGGCCTCATGACTACACCTTC. Protein: CASGEWPHDYTF.

Many counts were recorded for this clonotype. This rearrangement joins TRBV5-1 to TRBJ2-5; 8 nucleotides agree with TRBD1. The V gene end was trimmed by 4 bases and the J gene end by 6 bases; junction bases not matched to a gene: 11. The CDR3 spans 15 residues. Germline lookup yields CDR1 SGHRS and CDR2 YFSETQ. CDR3 amino acids: CASSSGQGIAQTQYF. The DNA for the CDR3 is TGCGCCAGCAGCAGCGGACAGGGAATAGCGCAGACCCAGTACTTC. The whole variable domain, remainder taken from reference TRBV5-1 and TRBJ2-5, is KAGVTQTPRYLIKTRGQQVTLSCSPISGHRSVSWYQQTPGQGLQFLFEYFSETQRNKGNFPGRFSGRQFSNSRSEMNVSTLELGDSALYLCASSSGQGIAQTQYFGPGTRLLVL.

The gene calls are TRBV28 and TRBJ1-4; 9 nucleotides match TRBD1. The CDR3 covers 14 residues. Germline V gene data show CDR1 as MDHEN and CDR2 as SYDVKM. Trimming cost V 5 bases and J 8 bases; bases outside gene matches: 6. CDR3 residues: CASSRQGGAEKLFF. The DNA for the CDR3 is TGTGCCAGCAGTCGACAGGGGGGGGCGGAAAAACTGTTTTTT.

This clonotype was observed a few times. V gene TRBV18 combines with J gene TRBJ2-3, with D maybe TRBD1 (5 bases). Looked up from germline, CDR1 is KGHSH and CDR2 is LQKENI. The CDR3 is made up of 13 amino acids. The germline V and J ends were trimmed by 2 bases and 5 bases, with 8 bases remaining between them. The CDR3 DNA reads as TGTGCCAGCTCACCAATGGGGCGAGATACGCAGTATTTT. As protein: CASSPMGRDTQYF.

The chain combines TRBV9 with TRBJ1-2, with a weak D call TRBD1 (6 bases). Germline V lookup: CDR1 SGDLS, CDR2 YYNGEE. V was trimmed by 4 bases and J by 5 bases, leaving 15 bases between them. This CDR3 contains 14 residues. CDR3 nucleotide sequence: TGTGCCAGCAGCATTTCGGGGCAGGGGTATGGCTACACCTTC. Translation: CASSISGQGYGYTF. Together with reference TRBV9 and TRBJ1-2, the CDR3 gives the full variable domain: DSGVTQTPKHLITATGQRVTLRCSPRSGDLSVYWYQQSLDQGLQFLIQYYNGEERAKGNILERFSAQQFPDLHSELNLSSLELGDSALYFCASSISGQGYGYTFGSGTRLTVV.

The J gene is TRBJ2-1, the V gene TRBV19; D not certain. Trimming removed 6 bases from V and 8 bases from J, with 14 bases in between. The CDR3 has 13 residues. Germline V gives CDR1 LNHDA, CDR2 SQIVND (reference sequence). This CDR3 is CASSASSAYEQFF. CDR3 bases: TGTGCCAGTAGCGCCTCAAGCGCGTATGAGCAGTTCTTC.

The gene calls are TRBV6-1 and TRBJ1-1; D not resolved. The V gene lost 5 bases and the J gene lost 9 bases, with 13 bases spanning the gap. The CDR3 totals 12 residues. Germline values: CDR1 MNHNS, CDR2 SASEGT. CDR3 protein: CASSIRFPKAFF. In nucleotides, the CDR3 is TGTGCCAGCAGTATCAGGTTTCCGAAAGCTTTCTTT.

This clonotype came up many times. The gene calls are TRBV28 and TRBJ2-7; TRBD1 agrees at 7 bases. The ends lost 6 bases at V and 3 bases at J; junction bases unmatched: 8. Germline V gives CDR1 MDHEN, CDR2 SYDVKM. The CDR3 has 14 amino acids. This CDR3 is CASRYRGAHYEQYF. DNA for the CDR3: TGTGCCAGCAGATACAGGGGAGCCCACTACGAGCAGTACTTC. Using reference TRBV28 and TRBJ2-7 for the parts outside the CDR3, the full variable domain is DVKVTQSSRYLVKRTGEKVFLECVQDMDHENMFWYRQDPGLGLRLIYFSYDVKMKEKGDIPEGYSVSREKKERFSLILESASTNQTSMYLCASRYRGAHYEQYFGPGTRLTVT.

This clonotype was counted ten times or more. The chain recombines TRBV18 with TRBJ2-1; D remains unclear. The length of the CDR3 is 15 residues. Germline V gene sequence: CDR1 KGHSH, CDR2 LQKENI. V was trimmed by 3 bases and J by 9 bases, leaving 18 bases between them. The CDR3 DNA reads TGTGCCAGCTCACCCCAGATGGGTTTTGGAAGTGAGCAGTTCTTC. Encoded protein: CASSPQMGFGSEQFF.

In its sample, this clonotype was seen many times. This sequence joins TRBV6-1 and TRBJ2-7; D not certain. The V gene's germline CDR1 is MNHNS and CDR2 SASEGT. The CDR3 has 11 residues. V was pared by 3 bases and J by 3 bases, with 3 bases between. The CDR3 region has the DNA TGTGCCAGCAGTGACGACTACGAGCAGTACTTC. Translation: CASSDDYEQYF.

A single count supports this clonotype. This chain connects TRBV28 to TRBJ2-1, with TRBD2 identical over 13 bases. The CDR3 is 17 residues long. Germline lookup yields CDR1 MDHEN and CDR2 SYDVKM. J lost 3 bases, V lost 4 bases, and 6 bases had no gene match. CDR3 residues: CASSSRTSGRLYNEQFF. The CDR3 nucleotides are TGTGCCAGCAGTTCCAGGACTAGCGGGAGACTCTACAATGAGCAGTTCTTC.

This chain uses TRBV11-2 with TRBJ2-1, with 13 positions matching TRBD2. This CDR3 comprises 16 residues. Per the germline V gene, CDR1 is SGHAT and CDR2 is FQNNGV. V trimming: 8 bases; J trimming: 8 bases; junction bases outside the gene matches: 12. The CDR3 region has the DNA TGTGCCAGCTCACCACCCGGACTAGCGGGAGTCGATGAGCAGTTCTTC. Protein product: CASSPPGLAGVDEQFF.

The table lists this clonotype with many counts. The chain is built from TRBV29-1 and TRBJ2-1; 10 nucleotides align to TRBD2. Germline CDR1 is SQVTM and CDR2 is ANQGSEA. The CDR3 contains 15 residues. V shed 6 bases, J shed 4 bases, and the junction held 9 bases outside the gene matches. In nucleotides, the CDR3 is TGCAGCGTATCACCGGGACTAGCGTCGTACAATGAGCAGTTCTTC. This translates into CSVSPGLASYNEQFF.

This clonotype has a count of ten or more. J is TRBJ2-2 and V is TRBV15; 8 positions match TRBD1. This CDR3 comprises 19 residues. V trimming: 2 bases; J trimming: 1 base; junction bases outside the gene matches: 12. Germline CDR1 is LNHNV and CDR2 is YYDKDF (reference sequence). CDR3 protein: CATSRHRQGAVGNTGELFF. CDR3 nucleotides: TGTGCCACCAGCAGACATCGTCAGGGGGCTGTCGGGAACACCGGGGAGCTGTTTTTT.

This clonotype was observed many times. The gene calls are TRBV18 and TRBJ2-3; D gene ambiguous. Between the trimmed V and J ends, which lost 2 bases and 0 bases, there was a span of 12 bases. CDR1 and CDR2 (germline): KGHSH, LQKENI. The CDR3 covers 16 residues. CDR3 coding DNA: TGTGCCAGCTCACCAGATCAGGACCTTAGCACAGATACGCAGTATTTT. Protein: CASSPDQDLSTDTQYF.

This clonotype was seen many times. V and J are TRBV4-2 and TRBJ2-1; weak D call: TRBD2 (6 bases). The V gene's germline CDR1 is LGHNA and CDR2 YNFKEQ. V lost 0 bases and J 5 bases, leaving 11 bases between the germline ends. This CDR3 contains 15 residues. The CDR3 DNA follows: TGTGCCAGCAGCCAAGATTGGGTAGCGGACAATGAGCAGTTCTTC. This sequence encodes CASSQDWVADNEQFF.

The chain uses TRBV12-3 or TRBV12-4 and TRBJ2-1; D may be TRBD2 (6 bases). The CDR3 has 14 amino acids. The V end was cut by 5 bases, the J end by 9 bases, with 17 bases between. The CDR3 DNA is TGTGCCAGCAGTCCCCCGACTAGTTTCGGTGAGCAGTTCTTC. Translated: CASSPPTSFGEQFF.

This clonotype was counted many times. The chain couples TRBV20-1 to TRBJ2-1, with 8 bases matching TRBD2. The V segment lost 7 bases and the J segment 2 bases; nucleotides outside the gene matches: 4. The CDR3 sequence is 13 residues long. The germline V gene has CDR1 DFQATT and CDR2 SNEGSKA (reference sequence). For the CDR3, the DNA is TGCAGTGTTCGCGGGAGGACCTACAATGAGCAGTTCTTC. Protein: CSVRGRTYNEQFF.

A few counts support this clonotype. V usage is TRBV5-1 and J usage is TRBJ2-3; TRBD2 is a possible D gene (5 bases). V shed 4 bases and J shed 4 bases, with 16 bases lying between them. Per germline, CDR1 SGHRS and CDR2 YFSETQ. The CDR3 totals 15 residues. In DNA, the CDR3 is TGCGCCAGCAGCACCGCCCCCGCCGGGGCAGATACGCAGTATTTT. It translates to CASSTAPAGADTQYF.

The sample holds many counts of this clonotype. The chain links TRBV6-1 to TRBJ2-7; D possibly corresponds to TRBD2 (6 bases). V was pared by 5 bases and J by 6 bases, with 14 bases between. The CDR3 has 13 amino acids. From germline, CDR1 is MNHNS and CDR2 SASEGT. CDR3 DNA sequence: TGTGCCAGCAGTTCGAACTTGGGAGGCGAGCAGTACTTC. The encoded protein is CASSSNLGGEQYF.

J is TRBJ2-5 and V is TRBV29-1; D remains ambiguous. The ends were cut back, 1 base at V and 3 bases at J, with 18 bases in the middle. CDR1 SQVTM and CDR2 ANQGSEA come from the germline V gene. The CDR3 is 16 amino acids. The CDR3 loop reads CSVEAFGLTPKETQYF. For the CDR3, the DNA is TGCAGCGTTGAAGCCTTTGGTCTCACTCCCAAAGAGACCCAGTACTTC.